Presented here are 19 T cell receptor beta chains from one specimen sequenced in a study of control samples from healthy donors and cancer patients. Only in-frame clones appear in the TCRdb table, and some are missing; sequencing was by immunoSEQ multiplex PCR. The profile shows approximately 82,000 clones, 87% of them singletons. The material sequenced was blood. The receptors derive from a man aged 50 to 60 in good health.

The J gene is TRBJ2-3, the V gene TRBV5-8; possible D gene TRBD1, 6 bases. Looked up from germline, CDR1 is SGHTS and CDR2 is YDEGEE. Trimming left V 0 bases short and J 0 bases short, with 14 bases between. There are 17 residues in the CDR3. The CDR3 region is CASSLGTGPTSTDTQYF. CDR3 DNA: TGTGCCAGCAGCTTGGGAACAGGGCCGACTAGCACAGATACGCAGTATTTT.

CDR3 amino acids: CASSSGTGSRNTQYF. CDR3 sequence (DNA): TGTGCCAGCAGCTCCGGGACAGGGTCTAGGAATACGCAGTATTTT. The chain links TRBV7-3 to TRBJ2-3, with TRBD1 identical over 9 bases. The CDR3 covers 15 residues. The germline V gene encodes CDR1 SGHTA and CDR2 FQGTGA. The V segment lost 4 bases and the J segment 7 bases; nucleotides outside the gene matches: 9.

This chain uses TRBV12-5 with TRBJ1-1; no definite D call. This CDR3 is 15 amino acids long. Germline CDR1 reads LGHNT; CDR2 reads FRNRAP. Trimming stripped 3 bases from V and 1 base from J, with 12 bases between. In DNA form, the CDR3 reads TGTGCTAGTGGTTTAACGTCATTCGGGAACACTGAAGCTTTCTTT. Amino acid sequence: CASGLTSFGNTEAFF.

The chain has TRBV23-1 and TRBJ1-5; D is undetermined. TRBV23-1 is marked as an open reading frame, function uncertain. The length of the CDR3 is 13 residues. V lost 4 bases, J lost 3 bases, and 7 bases lay in between. CDR3 DNA sequence: TGCGCCAGCAGTCGAGGGAACAATCAGCCCCAGCATTTT. Translation gives CASSRGNNQPQHF.

The chain joins TRBV24-1 to TRBJ1-1, with D uncertain. This CDR3 has 13 amino acids. V was cut by 5 bases and J by 4 bases, with 10 bases left in between. The germline CDR1 and CDR2 sequences are KGHDR and SFDVKD. The CDR3 sequence is CATSAGRLTEAFF. The CDR3 nucleotides read TGTGCCACCAGTGCGGGGAGACTCACTGAAGCTTTCTTT.

The gene calls are TRBV9 and TRBJ2-2; possible D gene TRBD2, 6 bases. V lost 1 base and J 1 base, leaving 8 bases between the germline ends. CDR1 SGDLS and CDR2 YYNGEE come from the germline V gene. The CDR3 is 15 amino acids. CDR3: CASSVRGENTGELFF. CDR3 coding DNA: TGTGCCAGCAGCGTACGCGGGGAGAACACCGGGGAGCTGTTTTTT.

This rearrangement joins TRBV15 to TRBJ1-2; 7 nucleotides line up with TRBD1. There are 13 residues in the CDR3. V shed 5 bases, J shed 8 bases, and the junction held 8 bases outside the gene matches. Germline lookup yields CDR1 LNHNV and CDR2 YYDKDF (reference sequence). CDR3 in amino acids: CATSGRGKRGYTF. Here the CDR3 DNA reads TGTGCCACCAGCGGCAGGGGGAAGCGAGGCTACACCTTC.

The CDR3: CASSLTGGPDNEQFF. CDR3 DNA: TGTGCCAGCAGCCTGACAGGGGGCCCTGACAATGAGCAGTTCTTC. The rearrangement links TRBV5-4 to TRBJ2-1, with TRBD1 matching over 10 bases. V lost 4 bases to trimming and J lost 5 bases; unmatched junction nucleotides: 6. The CDR3 extends over 15 amino acids. Germline-derived CDR1 and CDR2 are SGHNT and YYREEE (reference sequence). Supplemented by reference TRBV5-4 and TRBJ2-1, the full variable domain reads ETGVTQSPTHLIKTRGQQVTLRCSSQSGHNTVSWYQQALGQGPQFIFQYYREEENGRGNFPPRFSGLQFPNYSSELNVNALELDDSALYLCASSLTGGPDNEQFFGPGTRLTVL.

This chain links TRBV10-1 with TRBJ1-2; 7 bases fit TRBD1. The germline V gene encodes CDR1 WNHNN and CDR2 SYGVQD (reference sequence). The CDR3 consists of 12 residues. V was pared by 3 bases and J by 9 bases, with 4 bases of the junction left unmatched. The CDR3 loop is CASSEDRVRYTF. The CDR3 DNA reads as TGCGCCAGCAGTGAAGACAGGGTGCGCTACACCTTC.

V gene TRBV7-3 combines with J gene TRBJ1-2; D may be TRBD1 (5 bases). There are 17 residues in the CDR3. Germline lookup yields CDR1 SGHTA and CDR2 FQGTGA. Trimming removed 2 bases from V and 0 bases from J, with 16 bases in between. CDR3 in amino acids: CASSLLPGTGANYGYTF. In DNA, the CDR3 is TGTGCCAGCAGCTTACTCCCGGGGACGGGAGCTAACTATGGCTACACCTTC. Full variable domain (outside the CDR3, taken from reference TRBV7-3 and TRBJ1-2): GAGVSQTPSNKVTEKGKYVELRCDPISGHTALYWYRQSLGQGPEFLIYFQGTGAADDSGLPNDRFFAVRPEGSVSTLKIQRTERGDSAVYLCASSLLPGTGANYGYTFGSGTRLTVV.

The chain links TRBV10-3 to TRBJ2-5; either TRBD1 or TRBD2 may fit D (5 bases each). CDR3 length: 15 amino acids. Trimming took off 3 bases at V and 3 bases at J, with 14 bases between the two ends. The germline gives CDR1 ENHRY, CDR2 SYGVKD. The CDR3 region is CAISDTGTVEETQYF. The DNA for the CDR3 is TGTGCCATCAGTGATACCGGGACGGTGGAAGAGACCCAGTACTTC.

The V and J genes are TRBV14 and TRBJ2-1; 7 nucleotides align to TRBD2. The junction had 6 bases not matched to a gene; V was cut back by 4 bases and J by 9 bases. Germline assignment: CDR1 SGHDN and CDR2 FVKESK. CDR3 size: 13 residues. Here the CDR3 reads CASSRDYLPEQFF. The CDR3 DNA sequence: TGTGCCAGCAGCCGGGACTATCTGCCTGAGCAGTTCTTC.

The V gene is TRBV6-4, the J gene TRBJ2-2; no reliable D call. V lost 3 bases and J lost 3, with 5 bases in between. The length of the CDR3 is 13 residues. The germline V gene has CDR1 MRHNA and CDR2 SNTAGT. The CDR3, as DNA: TGTGCCAGCAGTGAGATCCACACCGGGGAGCTGTTTTTT. This encodes CASSEIHTGELFF.

V usage is TRBV9 and J usage is TRBJ2-5; 8 bases agree with TRBD2. This CDR3 is built from 15 residues. V shed 1 base, J shed 1 base, and the junction held 3 bases outside the gene matches. The V gene's germline CDR1 is SGDLS and CDR2 YYNGEE. The chain's CDR3 is CASSVSRGGQETQYF. For the CDR3, the DNA is TGTGCCAGCAGCGTATCCCGGGGGGGCCAAGAGACCCAGTACTTC.

The chain uses TRBV10-3 and TRBJ1-3, with TRBD1 matching over 7 bases. Germline V gene data show CDR1 as ENHRY and CDR2 as SYGVKD. The V segment lost 10 bases and the J segment 8 bases; nucleotides outside the gene matches: 14. The CDR3 sequence is 14 residues long. The chain's CDR3 is CATYWDSLGDTIYF. The CDR3 nucleotides read TGTGCCACCTACTGGGACAGCCTAGGCGACACCATATATTTT.

The J gene is TRBJ2-3, the V gene TRBV19, with D possibly matching TRBD1 (6 bases). Per the germline V gene, CDR1 is LNHDA and CDR2 is SQIVND (reference sequence). V gave up 5 bases and J gave up 3 bases, with 18 bases separating them. The CDR3 totals 16 residues. The CDR3 here is CASSGGEGQGTDTQYF. CDR3 bases: TGTGCCAGTAGTGGGGGAGAGGGTCAGGGGACAGATACGCAGTATTTT.

The chain is built from TRBV7-3 and TRBJ1-2, with TRBD1 matching 10 bases. V shed 5 bases and J 8 bases; nucleotides not matched to a gene: 5. CDR1 and CDR2 from the germline V gene are SGHTA and FQGTGA. The length of the CDR3 is 13 residues. The CDR3 DNA follows: TGTGCCAGCAGCCCTGGGACAGGGGCCGGCTACACCTTC. It is translated as CASSPGTGAGYTF.

The rearrangement uses TRBV6-2 or TRBV6-3 and TRBJ1-1; tentative D call: TRBD1 (5 bases). Germline-derived CDR1 and CDR2 are MNHEY and SVGEGT. The germline V and J ends were trimmed by 6 bases and 1 base, with 9 bases remaining between them. CDR3 length: 13 residues. The CDR3 protein is CASSRDRNTEAFF. The CDR3 bases are TGTGCCAGCAGCAGAGACAGGAACACTGAAGCTTTCTTT.

CDR3 DNA sequence: TGTGCCAGCAGTTTATATACCAGGACACCCCTCCACTTT. This gives the protein CASSLYTRTPLHF. J is TRBJ1-6 and V is TRBV27; D gene unclear. CDR1 MNHEY and CDR2 SMNVEV come from the germline V gene (reference sequence). This CDR3 has 13 residues. V dropped 1 base and J dropped 11 bases, with 9 bases sitting between them.